The rows below give T cell receptor beta chains drawn from one sample of a study of blood T cells in healthy people across ages. TCRdb reprocessed the 5' RACE reads via MiXCR and lists one record per CDR3 protein. This repertoire shows about 1.6 million distinct CDR3 sequences, around 36% found once; its top ten account for approximately 10%. Sequenced input: blood. The source is a woman in her twenties or thirties in good health. The CDR3 runs from the conserved cysteine through the conserved F or W. The D gene is left open where the match is weak. Expanded clones are given a class, and other clones once, few, many or no size at all.

>-|TRBJ2-3|-|TRBV27
CASSLWGGAGDTQYF
TGTGCCAGCAGTTTATGGGGGGGCGCAGGAGATACGCAGTATTTT
>-|TRBJ2-3|TRBD2|TRBV4-1
CASSQDTGTSGSTDTQYF
TGCGCCAGCAGCCAAGATACTGGGACTAGCGGGAGCACAGATACGCAGTATTTT
>few|TRBJ2-4|-|TRBV20-1
CSARDLREGSKSIQYF
TGCAGTGCTAGAGATCTAAGGGAAGGGTCCAAAAGCATTCAGTACTTC
>-|TRBJ1-3|-|TRBV4-1
CASSHGLSGAGNTIYF
TGCGCCAGCAGCCACGGCTTATCGGGGGCTGGAAACACCATATATTTT
>few|TRBJ2-3|-|TRBV27
CASSLLSGWGGTDTQYF
TGTGCCAGCAGTCTCCTCTCGGGTTGGGGCGGCACAGATACGCAGTATTTT
>few|TRBJ2-2|TRBD2|TRBV7-2
CASSLRSGGATGELFF
TGTGCCAGCAGCTTACGGAGCGGGGGGGCAACCGGGGAGCTGTTTTTT
>few|TRBJ1-5|-|TRBV6-2/TRBV6-3
CASSNPQGRGQPQHF
TGTGCCAGCAGTAACCCCCAGGGGCGAGGGCAGCCCCAGCATTTT
>-|TRBJ1-2|-|TRBV7-9
CASSPDRPSNYGYTF
TGTGCCAGCAGCCCCGACAGGCCGTCTAACTATGGCTACACCTTC
>many|TRBJ2-3|-|TRBV10-3
CAISDGGTDTQYF
TGTGCCATCAGTGATGGAGGCACAGATACGCAGTATTTT
>-|TRBJ2-3|TRBD2|TRBV20-1
CSAPPGLRKHTQYF
TGCAGTGCTCCCCCGGGACTACGTAAGCATACGCAGTATTTT
>-|TRBJ2-5|-|TRBV9
CASSVDGRGAHETQYF
TGTGCCAGCAGCGTAGATGGGCGGGGAGCCCATGAGACCCAGTACTTC
>few|TRBJ1-5|-|TRBV4-1
CASSRGLGASNQPQHF
TGCGCCAGCAGCCGAGGTTTGGGAGCTAGCAATCAGCCCCAGCATTTT
>-|TRBJ2-1|-|TRBV15
CATSSPDEQFF
TGTGCCACCAGCAGTCCTGACGAGCAGTTCTTC
>many|TRBJ2-5|-|TRBV10-3
CAISEFSTRTKQETQYF
TGTGCCATCAGTGAGTTTTCGACAAGGACAAAACAAGAGACCCAGTACTTC
>few|TRBJ1-2|-|TRBV7-2
CASSLVGGQRYGYTF
TGTGCCAGCAGCTTAGTAGGCGGGCAGCGCTATGGCTACACCTTC
>-|TRBJ2-3|-|TRBV28
CAAGGGGIRNTQYF
TGTGCAGCAGGGGGCGGGGGAATCCGGAATACGCAGTATTTT
>-|TRBJ2-5|TRBD2|TRBV20-1
CSADGAAGGPETQYF
TGCAGTGCTGACGGCGCCGCGGGAGGGCCGGAGACCCAGTACTTC
>-|TRBJ2-7|TRBD1|TRBV18
CASSPTGMKGYYEQYF
TGTGCCAGCTCACCGACAGGGATGAAAGGTTATTACGAGCAGTACTTC
>few|TRBJ2-3|TRBD2|TRBV7-9
CASSGRTSGIRTDTQYF
TGTGCCAGCAGCGGGCGGACTAGCGGGATCCGCACAGATACGCAGTATTTT